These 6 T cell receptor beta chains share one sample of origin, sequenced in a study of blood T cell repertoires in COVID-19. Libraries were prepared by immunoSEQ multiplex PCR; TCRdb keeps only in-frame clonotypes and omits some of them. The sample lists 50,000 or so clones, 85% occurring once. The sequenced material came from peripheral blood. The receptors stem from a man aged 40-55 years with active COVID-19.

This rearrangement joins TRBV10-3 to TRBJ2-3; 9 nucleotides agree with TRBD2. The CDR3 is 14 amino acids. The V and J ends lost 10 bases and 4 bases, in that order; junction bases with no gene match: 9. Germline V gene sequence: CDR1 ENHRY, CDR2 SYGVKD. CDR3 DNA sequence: TGTGCCACTCTCGGGCTAGCGGGATCAGATACGCAGTATTTT. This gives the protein CATLGLAGSDTQYF.

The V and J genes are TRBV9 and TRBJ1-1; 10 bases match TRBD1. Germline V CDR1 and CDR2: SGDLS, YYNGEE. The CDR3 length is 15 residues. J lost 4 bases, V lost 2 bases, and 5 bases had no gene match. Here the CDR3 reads CASSVPDRGTTEAFF. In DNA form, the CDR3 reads TGTGCCAGCAGCGTCCCGGACAGGGGGACCACTGAAGCTTTCTTT.

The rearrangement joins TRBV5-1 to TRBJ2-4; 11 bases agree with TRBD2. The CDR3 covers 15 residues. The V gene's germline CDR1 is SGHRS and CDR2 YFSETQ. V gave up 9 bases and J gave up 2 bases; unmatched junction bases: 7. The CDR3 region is CATPRLAGTKNIQYF. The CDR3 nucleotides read TGCGCCACCCCTAGACTAGCGGGAACCAAAAACATTCAGTACTTC.

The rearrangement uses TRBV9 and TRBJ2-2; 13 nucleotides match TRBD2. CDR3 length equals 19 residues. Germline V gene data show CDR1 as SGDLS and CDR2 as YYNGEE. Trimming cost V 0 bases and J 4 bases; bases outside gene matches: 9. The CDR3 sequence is CASSVELAGGPGFTGELFF. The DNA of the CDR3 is TGTGCCAGCAGCGTAGAACTAGCGGGAGGGCCGGGGTTCACCGGGGAGCTGTTTTTT.

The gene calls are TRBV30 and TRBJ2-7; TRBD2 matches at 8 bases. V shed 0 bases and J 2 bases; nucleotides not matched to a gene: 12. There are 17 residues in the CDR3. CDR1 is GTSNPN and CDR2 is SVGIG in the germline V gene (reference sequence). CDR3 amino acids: CAWSVWTSINRTYEQYF. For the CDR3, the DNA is TGTGCCTGGAGTGTGTGGACTAGCATCAATAGGACCTACGAGCAGTACTTC. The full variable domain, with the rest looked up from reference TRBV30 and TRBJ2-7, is SQTIHQWPATLVQPVGSPLSLECTVEGTSNPNLYWYRQAAGRGLQLLFYSVGIGQISSEVPQNLSASRPQDRQFILSSKKLLLSDSGFYLCAWSVWTSINRTYEQYFGPGTRLTVT.

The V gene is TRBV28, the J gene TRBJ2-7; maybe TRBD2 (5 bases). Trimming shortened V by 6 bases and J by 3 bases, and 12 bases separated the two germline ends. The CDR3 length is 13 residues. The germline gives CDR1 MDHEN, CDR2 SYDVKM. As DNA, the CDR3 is TGTGCCAGCAGGGCTAACGGACTCTACGAGCAGTACTTC. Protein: CASRANGLYEQYF.